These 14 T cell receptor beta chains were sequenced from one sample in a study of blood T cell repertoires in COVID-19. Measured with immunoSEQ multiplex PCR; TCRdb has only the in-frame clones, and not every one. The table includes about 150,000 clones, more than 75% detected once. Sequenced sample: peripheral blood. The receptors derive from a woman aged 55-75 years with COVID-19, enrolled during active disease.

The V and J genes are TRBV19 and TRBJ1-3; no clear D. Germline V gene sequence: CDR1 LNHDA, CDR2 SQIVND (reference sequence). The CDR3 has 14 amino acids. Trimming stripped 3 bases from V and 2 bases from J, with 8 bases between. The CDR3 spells CASSIRGTGNTIYF. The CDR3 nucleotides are TGTGCCAGTAGTATCCGAGGTACTGGAAACACCATATATTTT.

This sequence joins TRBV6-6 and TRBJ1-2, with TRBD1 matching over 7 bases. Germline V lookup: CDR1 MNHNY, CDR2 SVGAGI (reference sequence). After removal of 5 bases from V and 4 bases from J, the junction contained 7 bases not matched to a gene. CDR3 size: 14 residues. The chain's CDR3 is CASSQLTGTYGYTF. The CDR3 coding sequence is TGTGCCAGCAGTCAACTGACAGGGACCTATGGCTACACCTTC.

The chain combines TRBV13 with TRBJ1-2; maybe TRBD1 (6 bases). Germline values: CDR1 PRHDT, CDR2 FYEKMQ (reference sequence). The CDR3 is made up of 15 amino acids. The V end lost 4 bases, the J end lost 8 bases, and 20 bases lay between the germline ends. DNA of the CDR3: TGTGCCAGCAGCTCCTGGGGGACAACCTTGGCCGGCTACACCTTC. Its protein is CASSSWGTTLAGYTF.

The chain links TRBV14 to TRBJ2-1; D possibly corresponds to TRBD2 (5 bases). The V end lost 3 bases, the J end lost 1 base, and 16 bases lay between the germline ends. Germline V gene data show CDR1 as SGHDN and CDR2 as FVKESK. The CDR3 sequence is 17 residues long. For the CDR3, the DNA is TGTGCCAGCAGCCAGTCGGGGTGGCTGCAGTCCTACAATGAGCAGTTCTTC. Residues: CASSQSGWLQSYNEQFF.

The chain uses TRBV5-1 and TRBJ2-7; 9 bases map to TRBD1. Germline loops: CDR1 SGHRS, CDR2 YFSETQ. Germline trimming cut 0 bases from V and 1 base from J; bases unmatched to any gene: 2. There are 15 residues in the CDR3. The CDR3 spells CASSLAGTGSYEQYF. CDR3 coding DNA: TGCGCCAGCAGCTTGGCCGGGACAGGGTCCTACGAGCAGTACTTC.

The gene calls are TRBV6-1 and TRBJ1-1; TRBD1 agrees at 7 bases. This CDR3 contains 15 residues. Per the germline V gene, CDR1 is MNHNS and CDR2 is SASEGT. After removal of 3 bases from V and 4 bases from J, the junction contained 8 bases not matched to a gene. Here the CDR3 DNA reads TGTGCCAGCAGTGAGGTAGCGGACAGGACCACTGAAGCTTTCTTT. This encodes CASSEVADRTTEAFF.

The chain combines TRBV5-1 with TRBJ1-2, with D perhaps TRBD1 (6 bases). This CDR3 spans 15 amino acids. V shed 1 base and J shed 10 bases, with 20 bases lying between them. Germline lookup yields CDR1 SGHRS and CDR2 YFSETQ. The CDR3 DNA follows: TGCGCCAGCAGCTTGTCAGAGGCAGGGGCCCTCGACTACACCTTC. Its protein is CASSLSEAGALDYTF.

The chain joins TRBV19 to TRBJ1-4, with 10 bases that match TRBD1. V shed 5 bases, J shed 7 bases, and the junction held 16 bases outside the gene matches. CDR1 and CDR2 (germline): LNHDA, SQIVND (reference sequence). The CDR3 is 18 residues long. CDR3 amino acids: CASSSGGGQGRIGEKLFF. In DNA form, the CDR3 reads TGTGCCAGTAGTTCCGGGGGGGGACAGGGGAGGATTGGTGAAAAACTGTTTTTT.

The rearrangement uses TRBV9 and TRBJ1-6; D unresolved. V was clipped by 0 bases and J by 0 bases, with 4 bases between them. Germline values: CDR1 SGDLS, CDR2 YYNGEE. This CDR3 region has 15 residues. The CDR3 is CASSVESSYNSPLHF. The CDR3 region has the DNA TGTGCCAGCAGCGTAGAGAGCTCCTATAATTCACCCCTCCACTTT. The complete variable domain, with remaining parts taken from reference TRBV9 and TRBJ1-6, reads DSGVTQTPKHLITATGQRVTLRCSPRSGDLSVYWYQQSLDQGLQFLIQYYNGEERAKGNILERFSAQQFPDLHSELNLSSLELGDSALYFCASSVESSYNSPLHFGNGTRLTVT.

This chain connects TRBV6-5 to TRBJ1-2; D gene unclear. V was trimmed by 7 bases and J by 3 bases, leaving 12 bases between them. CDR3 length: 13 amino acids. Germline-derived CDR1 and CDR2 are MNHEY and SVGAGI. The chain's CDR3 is CASTIGGYYGYTF. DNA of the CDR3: TGTGCCAGCACCATTGGAGGGTACTATGGCTACACCTTC.

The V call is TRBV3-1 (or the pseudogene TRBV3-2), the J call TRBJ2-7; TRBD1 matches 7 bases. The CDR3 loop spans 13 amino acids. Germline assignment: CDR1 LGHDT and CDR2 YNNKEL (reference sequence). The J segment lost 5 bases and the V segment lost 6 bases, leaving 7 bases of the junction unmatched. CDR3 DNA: TGTGCCAGCAGACAGGGGTTTGTGGACGAGCAGTACTTC. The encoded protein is CASRQGFVDEQYF.

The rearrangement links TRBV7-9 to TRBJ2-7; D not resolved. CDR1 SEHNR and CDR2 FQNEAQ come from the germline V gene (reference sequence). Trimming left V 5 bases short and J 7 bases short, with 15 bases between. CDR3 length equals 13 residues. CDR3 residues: CASSTDQAREQYV. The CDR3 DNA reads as TGTGCCAGCAGCACCGATCAGGCGAGAGAGCAGTACGTC.

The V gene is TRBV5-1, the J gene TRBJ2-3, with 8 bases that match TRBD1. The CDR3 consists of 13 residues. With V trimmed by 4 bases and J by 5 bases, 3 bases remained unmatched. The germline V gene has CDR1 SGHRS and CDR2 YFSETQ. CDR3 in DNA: TGCGCCAGCAGCCTCGGGACAGGAGATACGCAGTATTTT. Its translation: CASSLGTGDTQYF.

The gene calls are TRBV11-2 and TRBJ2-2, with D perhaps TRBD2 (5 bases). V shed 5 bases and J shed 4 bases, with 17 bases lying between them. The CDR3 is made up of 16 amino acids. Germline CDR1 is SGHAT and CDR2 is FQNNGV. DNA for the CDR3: TGTGCCAGCAGCCCCCTGGGGAGAAGAGGCACCGGGGAGCTGTTTTTT. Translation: CASSPLGRRGTGELFF.